Listed below are T cell receptor beta chains from one sample, sequenced in a study of OX40 agonist ivuxolimab in advanced cancers. The protocol was immunoSEQ multiplex PCR, while the TCRdb copy is restricted to in-frame clones and leaves out a portion. This table has roughly 48,000 clones, about 89% appearing once. Source: CD4+ or CD8+ T cells sorted from blood, taken in a trial of the OX40 agonist ivuxolimab. These receptors were obtained from an adult with an advanced solid tumor such as melanoma, head and neck, liver or kidney cancer. The CDR3 runs from the conserved cysteine through the conserved F or W. Fields, in order: clone size, D gene, V gene, J gene, CDR3 length, CDR3 protein, CDR3 DNA. A D gene is named only where the DNA matches it firmly. Not every row has a clone size; where given, it reads once, few, many or a size class.

-,TRBD1,TRBV6-6,TRBJ2-7,14,CASPTHRGHWEQYF,TGTGCCAGCCCGACGCACAGGGGGCATTGGGAGCAGTACTTC
once,-,TRBV13,TRBJ2-7,13,CASSPGLSKEQYF,TGTGCCAGCAGCCCGGGACTTTCGAAAGAGCAGTACTTC
-,-,TRBV7-8,TRBJ2-7,13,CASSLDARYEQYF,TGTGCCAGCAGCTTAGATGCACGGTACGAGCAGTACTTC
-,TRBD1,TRBV5-6,TRBJ1-5,18,CASSLTRTGSYSNQPQHF,TGTGCCAGCAGCCTAACTAGGACAGGGAGCTATAGCAATCAGCCCCAGCATTTT
-,-,TRBV29-1,TRBJ1-2,13,CSVMNPEDYGYTF,TGCAGCGTTATGAATCCAGAGGACTATGGCTACACCTTC
-,-,TRBV5-6,TRBJ1-1,13,CASSLGGNTEAFF,TGTGCCAGCAGCTTGGGGGGGAACACTGAAGCTTTCTTT
-,-,TRBV7-9,TRBJ2-7,14,CASTSNRGSDEQYF,TGTGCCAGCACCTCCAACCGGGGTTCTGACGAGCAGTACTTC
-,-,TRBV11-2,TRBJ2-3,16,CASSVELGSSTDTQYF,TGTGCCAGCAGCGTGGAGCTCGGGAGTTCCACAGATACGCAGTATTTT
once,-,TRBV9,TRBJ1-2,15,CASSGQHRSGNGYTF,TGTGCCAGCAGCGGACAGCACCGGTCCGGGAATGGCTACACCTTC
-,-,TRBV19,TRBJ2-7,11,CANSIGGEQYF,TGTGCCAATAGTATCGGGGGAGAGCAGTACTTC
-,-,TRBV30,TRBJ2-7,14,CAWTGRVNSYEQYF,TGTGCCTGGACAGGACGGGTCAACTCCTACGAGCAGTACTTC
-,-,TRBV6-6,TRBJ2-7,15,CASSAGPGVDYEQYF,TGTGCCAGCAGCGCGGGGCCAGGGGTGGACTACGAGCAGTACTTC
-,-,TRBV21-1,TRBJ2-1,19,CASSNLQGGSACVDNEQFF,TGTGCCAGCAGCAACCTACAGGGTGGAAGTGCATGCGTGGACAATGAGCAGTTCTTC
once,-,TRBV15,TRBJ2-7,14,CATSHARGSYEQYF,TGTGCCACCAGCCATGCTAGGGGTTCATACGAGCAGTACTTC
-,-,TRBV14,TRBJ2-5,17,CASSQKGRRYSQGTQYF,TGTGCCAGCAGCCAGAAGGGACGCAGGTACTCACAGGGGACCCAGTACTTC
-,-,TRBV21-1,TRBJ1-6,14,CASSFFQGNSPLHF,TGTGCCAGCAGTTTTTTTCAGGGGAATTCACCCCTCCACTTT
-,TRBD2,TRBV28,TRBJ2-7,16,CASSSRGLAEDYEQYF,TGTGCCAGCAGTTCCAGGGGACTAGCGGAGGACTACGAGCAGTACTTC
-,TRBD1,TRBV12-5,TRBJ2-5,16,CASGLPRTGGQETQYF,TGTGCTAGTGGCTTACCACGGACAGGGGGACAAGAGACCCAGTACTTC
-,-,TRBV7-9,TRBJ2-7,14,CASTVREGPYEQYF,TGTGCCAGCACTGTACGTGAGGGCCCTTACGAGCAGTACTTC
few,-,TRBV4-1,TRBJ2-7,13,CASSQTRSTEQYF,TGCGCCAGCAGCCAAACTAGATCGACCGAGCAGTACTTC
-,-,TRBV7-2,TRBJ2-2,14,CASSLVGPTGELFF,TGTGCCAGCAGCTTAGTTGGGCCCACCGGGGAGCTGTTTTTT
once,-,TRBV15,TRBJ2-3,14,CATSFSGPVDTQYF,TGTGCCACCAGCTTCTCAGGGCCAGTTGATACGCAGTATTTT
-,-,TRBV29-1,TRBJ1-1,12,CSVEIRTAEAFF,TGCAGCGTTGAAATCCGGACCGCTGAAGCTTTCTTT
-,-,TRBV6-1,TRBJ2-7,15,CASSEARSLSYEQYF,TGTGCCAGCAGTGAAGCAAGGAGCCTCTCCTACGAGCAGTACTTC
-,TRBD2,TRBV27,TRBJ2-7,14,CASSLGLEMNEQYF,TGTGCCAGCAGTTTGGGACTAGAGATGAACGAGCAGTACTTC
-,-,TRBV6-1,TRBJ1-3,14,CASSELGAGNTIYF,TGTGCCAGCAGTGAATTGGGGGCCGGAAACACCATATATTTT
once,-,TRBV18,TRBJ2-4,16,CASSPPESLAKNIQYF,TGTGCCAGCTCACCACCGGAAAGCCTAGCCAAAAACATTCAGTACTTC
-,-,TRBV7-9,TRBJ2-5,15,CASSLRVGGRETQYF,TGTGCCAGCAGCCTGAGGGTCGGGGGACGAGAGACCCAGTACTTC